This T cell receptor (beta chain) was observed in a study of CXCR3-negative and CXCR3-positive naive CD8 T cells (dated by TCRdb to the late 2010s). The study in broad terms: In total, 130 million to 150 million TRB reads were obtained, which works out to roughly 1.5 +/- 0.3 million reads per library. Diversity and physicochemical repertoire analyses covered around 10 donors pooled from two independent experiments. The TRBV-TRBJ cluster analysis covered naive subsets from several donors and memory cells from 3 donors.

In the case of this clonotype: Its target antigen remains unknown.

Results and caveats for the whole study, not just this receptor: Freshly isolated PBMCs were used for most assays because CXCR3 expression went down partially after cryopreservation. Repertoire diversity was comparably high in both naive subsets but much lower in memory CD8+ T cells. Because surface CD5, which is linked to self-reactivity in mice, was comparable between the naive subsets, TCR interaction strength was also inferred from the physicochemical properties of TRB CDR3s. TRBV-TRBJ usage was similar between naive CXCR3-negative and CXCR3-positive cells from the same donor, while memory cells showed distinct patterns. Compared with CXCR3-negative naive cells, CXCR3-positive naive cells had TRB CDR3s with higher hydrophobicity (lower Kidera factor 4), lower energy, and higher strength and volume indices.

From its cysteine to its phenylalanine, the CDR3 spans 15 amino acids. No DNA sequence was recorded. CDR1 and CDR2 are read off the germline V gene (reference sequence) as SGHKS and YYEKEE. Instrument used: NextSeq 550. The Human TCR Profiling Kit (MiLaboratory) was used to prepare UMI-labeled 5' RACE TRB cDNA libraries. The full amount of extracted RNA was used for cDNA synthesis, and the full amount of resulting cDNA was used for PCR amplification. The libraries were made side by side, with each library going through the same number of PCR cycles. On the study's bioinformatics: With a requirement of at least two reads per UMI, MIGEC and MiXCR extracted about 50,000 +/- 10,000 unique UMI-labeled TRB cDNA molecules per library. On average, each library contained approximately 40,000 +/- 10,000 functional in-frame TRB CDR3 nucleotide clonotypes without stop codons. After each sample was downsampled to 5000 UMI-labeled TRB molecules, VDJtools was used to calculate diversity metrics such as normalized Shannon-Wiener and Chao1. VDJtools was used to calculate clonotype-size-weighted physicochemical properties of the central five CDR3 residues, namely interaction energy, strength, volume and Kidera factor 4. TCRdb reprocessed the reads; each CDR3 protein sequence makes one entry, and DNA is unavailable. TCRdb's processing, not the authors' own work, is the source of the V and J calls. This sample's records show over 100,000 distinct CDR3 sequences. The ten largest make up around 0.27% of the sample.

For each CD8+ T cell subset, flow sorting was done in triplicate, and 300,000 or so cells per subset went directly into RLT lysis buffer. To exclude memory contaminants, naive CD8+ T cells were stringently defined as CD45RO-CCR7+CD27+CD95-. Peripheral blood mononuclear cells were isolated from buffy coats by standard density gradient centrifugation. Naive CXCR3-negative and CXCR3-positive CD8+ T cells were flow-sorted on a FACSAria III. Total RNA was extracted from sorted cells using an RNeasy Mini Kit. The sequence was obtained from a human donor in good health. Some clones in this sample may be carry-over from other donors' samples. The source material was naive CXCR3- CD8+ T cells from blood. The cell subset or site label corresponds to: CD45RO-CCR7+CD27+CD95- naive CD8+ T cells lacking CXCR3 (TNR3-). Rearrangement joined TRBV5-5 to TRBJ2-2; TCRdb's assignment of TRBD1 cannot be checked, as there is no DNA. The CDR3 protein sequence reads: CASSLFRDNTGELFF. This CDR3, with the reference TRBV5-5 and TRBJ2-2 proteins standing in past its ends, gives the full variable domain DAGVTQSPTHLIKTRGQQVTLRCSPISGHKSVSWYQQVLGQGPQFIFQYYEKEERGRGNFPDRFSARQFPNYSSELNVNALLLGDSALYLCASSLFRDNTGELFFGEGSRLTVL.